The rows below give T cell receptor beta chains drawn from one sample of a study of control samples from healthy donors and cancer patients. Generated by immunoSEQ multiplex PCR, the TCRdb table keeps only in-frame clones and is missing some. Seen here are 100,000 to 150,000 clones, roughly 87% observed once, and the top ten hold around 1.8%. Sequenced material: blood. Source of these receptors: a man between 18 and 35 years old in good health. Both conserved end residues are trimmed from each CDR3. D genes are given only for firm matches.

V gene	J gene	D gene	CDR3 protein
TRBV6-5	TRBJ1-6	.	ASSYSISPNSPLH
TRBV12-3/TRBV12-4	TRBJ1-2	TRBD1	ASSLTGAGYT
TRBV28	TRBJ1-2	.	ASSFSGNYGYT
TRBV3-1/TRBV3-2	TRBJ1-3	.	ASSQTTVFSGNTIY
TRBV19	TRBJ2-1	TRBD2	ASSIGSGRPEQF
TRBV6-5	TRBJ1-2	.	ASRGRLPQRGYT
TRBV2	TRBJ2-7	TRBD2	ASALGGGSYEQY
TRBV2	TRBJ1-5	.	ASSVRVSNQPQH
TRBV9	TRBJ2-3	.	ASSVGGQTDTQY
TRBV30	TRBJ1-2	.	AWSVQGKNGYT
TRBV2	TRBJ2-6	.	ASRELGFSISGANVLT
TRBV19	TRBJ2-7	.	ASSLRDNDYEQY
TRBV30	TRBJ2-1	.	AWSVSTYNEQF
TRBV28	TRBJ1-5	.	ASSLGQAPYSNQPQH
TRBV30	TRBJ2-2	.	AWSRTSTGELF
TRBV3-1/TRBV3-2	TRBJ1-1	TRBD1	ASSQAGTGKNTEAF
TRBV7-3	TRBJ2-3	TRBD2	ASSSNSGRTDTQY
TRBV5-1	TRBJ2-5	TRBD1	ASSSGGYETQY
TRBV5-4	TRBJ2-2	.	ASSSFGGITGELF
TRBV27	TRBJ2-7	TRBD2	ASRKPLAPGGSGFVYEQY
TRBV6-5	TRBJ2-2	.	ASSFTPTGELF
TRBV18	TRBJ2-3	.	ASSPKFGVSTDTQY
TRBV6-2/TRBV6-3	TRBJ2-1	.	ASSYSRVNEQF
TRBV5-4	TRBJ2-5	.	ASSLWGSETQY
TRBV6-5	TRBJ2-3	TRBD2	ATRGDTDTQY
TRBV27	TRBJ1-1	.	ASSLEAGRGEAF
TRBV28	TRBJ1-5	TRBD1	ASSSLTGGNQPQH
TRBV18	TRBJ2-7	.	ASSREGDSYEQY
TRBV19	TRBJ2-7	TRBD1	ASRPGTVTYEQY
TRBV4-1	TRBJ2-1	TRBD2	ASTPNPGLPNNEQF
TRBV6-1	TRBJ2-3	TRBD1	ASSEEIRTGSTDTQY
TRBV18	TRBJ1-5	TRBD1	ASSQGQGDGGQPQH
TRBV30	TRBJ2-7	.	AWSVSRGAYEQY
TRBV5-1	TRBJ2-7	TRBD2	ASSLASGGRPYEQY
TRBV6-5	TRBJ1-5	.	ASSYGRNQPQH
TRBV10-3	TRBJ2-5	TRBD2	AISEQVGGKETQY
TRBV4-3	TRBJ2-7	TRBD2	ASSQSGTSGTKGAEQY
TRBV7-2	TRBJ1-6	.	ASSLDTGSPLH
TRBV18	TRBJ2-5	TRBD2	ASSSNPGTSGQETQY
TRBV7-2	TRBJ1-5	TRBD1	ASSPGGQGGFQPQH
TRBV5-8	TRBJ1-3	.	ASSLFEGQRVGNTIY
TRBV7-3	TRBJ1-1	.	ASSFYRNTEAF
TRBV6-6	TRBJ1-1	.	ASSFNPYTEAF
TRBV5-6	TRBJ1-2	.	ASRGGAGAQLNYGYT
TRBV4-1	TRBJ1-2	.	ASSRVRDKDNYGYT
TRBV10-3	TRBJ2-2	TRBD1	AISESTGGDGTGELF
TRBV11-2	TRBJ1-1	.	ASSQIQGVEAF
TRBV9	TRBJ2-7	TRBD2	ASSVDPSGRSEEQY
TRBV6-5	TRBJ1-6	.	ASRGLWSPLH
TRBV5-1	TRBJ2-1	TRBD2	ASSGSLAGIGNEQF
TRBV12-3/TRBV12-4	TRBJ1-3	.	ASSTTYTIY
TRBV29-1	TRBJ2-7	.	SVLGGRPEQY
TRBV19	TRBJ1-5	TRBD1	ASSIDSALKGIGRQGSMTQH